This is a list of T cell receptor beta chains from one sample in a study of shared clonotypes between healthy human individuals. The assay was immunoSEQ multiplex PCR, and TCRdb's table has in-frame clones only and misses some. The table records hundreds of thousands of clones, about 92% of them present only once. The specimen was naive CD8+ T cells sorted from blood. The receptors derive from a man between 25 and 39 years old in good health. Both conserved end residues are part of each CDR3. Each record gives: J gene, V gene, clone size, D gene, CDR3 DNA, CDR3 protein. A D gene is named only where the DNA matches it firmly. Some rows have no size entry. The others give once, few or many, or a class for an expanded clone.

J gene: TRBJ2-3
V gene: TRBV7-9
clone size: NA
D gene: NA
CDR3 DNA: TGTGCCAGCAGCTCCAGGATCGATAGCACAGATACGCAGTATTTT
CDR3 protein: CASSSRIDSTDTQYF

J gene: TRBJ2-7
V gene: TRBV5-1
clone size: NA
D gene: NA
CDR3 DNA: TGCGCCAGCAGCTTGGGGGAGGTATCCTACGAGCAGTACTTC
CDR3 protein: CASSLGEVSYEQYF

J gene: TRBJ2-1
V gene: TRBV29-1
clone size: NA
D gene: TRBD2
CDR3 DNA: TGCAGCGTTGAGGGACTAGCGGGAGCCTACAATGAGCAGTTCTTC
CDR3 protein: CSVEGLAGAYNEQFF

J gene: TRBJ2-3
V gene: TRBV2
clone size: NA
D gene: TRBD2
CDR3 DNA: TGTGCCAGCCTTGAGCGGCGGGAGGGCTTGTATTTT
CDR3 protein: CASLERREGLYF

J gene: TRBJ2-5
V gene: TRBV5-1
clone size: NA
D gene: TRBD1
CDR3 DNA: TGCGCCAGCAGTCGTCCCATACAGGGGGCAGCGGAGACCCAGTACTTC
CDR3 protein: CASSRPIQGAAETQYF

J gene: TRBJ1-2
V gene: TRBV7-9
clone size: NA
D gene: NA
CDR3 DNA: TGTGCCAGCAGCTTAGTAGGGGATTTCAACTATGGCTACACCTTC
CDR3 protein: CASSLVGDFNYGYTF

J gene: TRBJ2-2
V gene: TRBV7-9
clone size: NA
D gene: NA
CDR3 DNA: TGTGCCAGCAGCTGGAGCGGCGTCTCGAACACCGGGGAGCTGTTTTTT
CDR3 protein: CASSWSGVSNTGELFF

J gene: TRBJ2-7
V gene: TRBV5-4
clone size: NA
D gene: TRBD2
CDR3 DNA: TGTGCCAGCAGCTCAGGACTAGCGGGCGACCTCTACGAGCAGTACTTC
CDR3 protein: CASSSGLAGDLYEQYF

J gene: TRBJ1-5
V gene: TRBV6-5
clone size: NA
D gene: NA
CDR3 DNA: TGTGCCAGCAGTTATAGAATAGACGGGGCAAATCAGCCCCAGCATTTT
CDR3 protein: CASSYRIDGANQPQHF

J gene: TRBJ2-7
V gene: TRBV4-1
clone size: NA
D gene: TRBD1
CDR3 DNA: TGCGCCAGCAGCCAAAGACAGGGGTCGGCCTACGAGCAGTACTTC
CDR3 protein: CASSQRQGSAYEQYF

J gene: TRBJ2-1
V gene: TRBV7-9
clone size: once
D gene: TRBD1
CDR3 DNA: TGTGCCAGCAGCCCCGGACAGGGGAGGCGCAATGAGCAGTTCTTC
CDR3 protein: CASSPGQGRRNEQFF

J gene: TRBJ2-7
V gene: TRBV7-9
clone size: NA
D gene: TRBD2
CDR3 DNA: TGTGCCAGCAGCCCCGGGACTAGCGGGTACGAGCAGTACTTC
CDR3 protein: CASSPGTSGYEQYF

J gene: TRBJ2-1
V gene: TRBV4-3
clone size: NA
D gene: TRBD2
CDR3 DNA: TGCGCCAGCAGCCAAGGAAGTTCTCCGGGACTAGCGGGGAGCTCCTACAATGAGCAGTTCTTC
CDR3 protein: CASSQGSSPGLAGSSYNEQFF

J gene: TRBJ1-1
V gene: TRBV25-1
clone size: NA
D gene: NA
CDR3 DNA: TGTGCCAGCAGTGACCTAATCGCGGGCAGGTCCACTGAAGCTTTCTTT
CDR3 protein: CASSDLIAGRSTEAFF

J gene: TRBJ2-7
V gene: TRBV20-1
clone size: NA
D gene: NA
CDR3 DNA: TGCAGTGCTGGGGAGCAGTACTTC
CDR3 protein: CSAGEQYF

J gene: TRBJ1-2
V gene: TRBV5-6
clone size: NA
D gene: TRBD1
CDR3 DNA: TGTGCCAGCAGCGGCCCGGGACAGGGGATTGGCTACACCTTC
CDR3 protein: CASSGPGQGIGYTF

J gene: TRBJ2-2
V gene: TRBV18
clone size: NA
D gene: NA
CDR3 DNA: TGTGCCAGCTCACCCCCCTACAGAGCGAACACCGGGGAGCTGTTTTTT
CDR3 protein: CASSPPYRANTGELFF

J gene: TRBJ2-1
V gene: TRBV27
clone size: NA
D gene: TRBD2
CDR3 DNA: TGTGCCAGCAGTCTGGGACTAGCAAAGGGTTACAATGAGCAGTTCTTC
CDR3 protein: CASSLGLAKGYNEQFF

J gene: TRBJ2-1
V gene: TRBV7-9
clone size: NA
D gene: NA
CDR3 DNA: TGTGCCAGCAGCCCCACTTTAGCGACCAGCTCCTACAATGAGCAGTTCTTC
CDR3 protein: CASSPTLATSSYNEQFF

J gene: TRBJ1-5
V gene: TRBV9
clone size: NA
D gene: NA
CDR3 DNA: TGTGCCAGCAGCGAGGGGGGGGCTCCGCAGCCCCAGCATTTT
CDR3 protein: CASSEGGAPQPQHF

J gene: TRBJ2-1
V gene: TRBV7-9
clone size: NA
D gene: NA
CDR3 DNA: TGTGCCAGCAGCCACTTAACCGGAGAGACCTACAATGAGCAGTTCTTC
CDR3 protein: CASSHLTGETYNEQFF

J gene: TRBJ2-7
V gene: TRBV28
clone size: NA
D gene: TRBD2
CDR3 DNA: TGTGCCAGCAGTTTAAAGTTTCTACTAGCGGGACCTTCCTACGAGCAGTACTTC
CDR3 protein: CASSLKFLLAGPSYEQYF

J gene: TRBJ2-7
V gene: TRBV4-3
clone size: NA
D gene: NA
CDR3 DNA: TGCGCCAGCAGCCAAGCCAGGAACTACGAGCAGTACTTC
CDR3 protein: CASSQARNYEQYF

J gene: TRBJ2-7
V gene: TRBV5-5
clone size: NA
D gene: NA
CDR3 DNA: TGTGCCAGCAGTGAGGTTTCCTACGAGCAGTACTTC
CDR3 protein: CASSEVSYEQYF

J gene: TRBJ1-5
V gene: TRBV10-3
clone size: NA
D gene: NA
CDR3 DNA: TGTGCCATCAGTGAGTCGGGGGGGAGTAATCAGCCCCAGCATTTT
CDR3 protein: CAISESGGSNQPQHF

J gene: TRBJ2-5
V gene: TRBV4-1
clone size: NA
D gene: NA
CDR3 DNA: TGCGCCAGCAGCCGAGTGCTAGGAGAGACCCAGTACTTC
CDR3 protein: CASSRVLGETQYF

J gene: TRBJ2-1
V gene: TRBV28
clone size: once
D gene: NA
CDR3 DNA: TGTGCCAGCAGTTTACCGACAGGACCCATAAGCTCCTACAATGAGCAGTTCTTC
CDR3 protein: CASSLPTGPISSYNEQFF

J gene: TRBJ1-4
V gene: TRBV7-9
clone size: NA
D gene: NA
CDR3 DNA: TGTGCCAGCAGCACGGAAAGGGGGACCGGTGAAAAACTGTTTTTT
CDR3 protein: CASSTERGTGEKLFF

J gene: TRBJ1-3
V gene: TRBV29-1
clone size: NA
D gene: NA
CDR3 DNA: TGCAGCGTCATAAAGGGTTCGGGAAACACCATATATTTT
CDR3 protein: CSVIKGSGNTIYF

J gene: TRBJ2-1
V gene: TRBV29-1
clone size: once
D gene: TRBD2
CDR3 DNA: TGCAGCGGTGTTGGACTAGCGGGGGGACCCCTAAGCTCCTACAATGAGCAGTTCTTC
CDR3 protein: CSGVGLAGGPLSSYNEQFF

J gene: TRBJ2-3
V gene: TRBV29-1
clone size: NA
D gene: NA
CDR3 DNA: TGCAGCGTTGAAGACGGTCGCAAGGATACGCAGTATTTT
CDR3 protein: CSVEDGRKDTQYF

J gene: TRBJ2-5
V gene: TRBV29-1
clone size: once
D gene: TRBD1
CDR3 DNA: TGCAGCGTTGACTTAATGGACAGGGAAGAGACCCAGTACTTC
CDR3 protein: CSVDLMDREETQYF

J gene: TRBJ1-6
V gene: TRBV28
clone size: NA
D gene: TRBD1
CDR3 DNA: TGTGCCAGCAGTAAAGGGACAGGGGTAGGAAATTCACCCCTCCACTTT
CDR3 protein: CASSKGTGVGNSPLHF

J gene: TRBJ2-7
V gene: TRBV2
clone size: few
D gene: TRBD1
CDR3 DNA: TGTGCCATTATTGGGACAGTCTCCTACGAGCAGTACTTC
CDR3 protein: CAIIGTVSYEQYF

J gene: TRBJ1-1
V gene: TRBV30
clone size: NA
D gene: NA
CDR3 DNA: TGTGCCTGGAGTCCGCTGGAAGGGACTGAAGCTTTCTTT
CDR3 protein: CAWSPLEGTEAFF